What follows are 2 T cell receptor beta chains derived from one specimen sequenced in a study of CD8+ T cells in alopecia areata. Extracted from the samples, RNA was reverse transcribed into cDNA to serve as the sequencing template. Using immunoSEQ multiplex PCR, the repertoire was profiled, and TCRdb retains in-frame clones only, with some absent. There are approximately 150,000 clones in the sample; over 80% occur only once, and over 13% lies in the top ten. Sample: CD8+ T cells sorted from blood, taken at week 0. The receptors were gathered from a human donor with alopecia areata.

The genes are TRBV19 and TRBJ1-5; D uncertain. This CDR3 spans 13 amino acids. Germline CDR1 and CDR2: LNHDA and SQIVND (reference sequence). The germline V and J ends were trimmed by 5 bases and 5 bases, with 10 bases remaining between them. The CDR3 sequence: CASSEAGYQPQHF. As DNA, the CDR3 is TGTGCCAGTAGTGAGGCGGGGTATCAGCCCCAGCATTTT.

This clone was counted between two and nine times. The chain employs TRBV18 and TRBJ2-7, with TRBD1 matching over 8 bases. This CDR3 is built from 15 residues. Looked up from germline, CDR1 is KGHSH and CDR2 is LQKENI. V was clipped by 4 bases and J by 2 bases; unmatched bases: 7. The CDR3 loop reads CASSLTGTGPYEQYF. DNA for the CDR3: TGTGCCAGCTCACTGACCGGGACAGGCCCCTACGAGCAGTACTTC.